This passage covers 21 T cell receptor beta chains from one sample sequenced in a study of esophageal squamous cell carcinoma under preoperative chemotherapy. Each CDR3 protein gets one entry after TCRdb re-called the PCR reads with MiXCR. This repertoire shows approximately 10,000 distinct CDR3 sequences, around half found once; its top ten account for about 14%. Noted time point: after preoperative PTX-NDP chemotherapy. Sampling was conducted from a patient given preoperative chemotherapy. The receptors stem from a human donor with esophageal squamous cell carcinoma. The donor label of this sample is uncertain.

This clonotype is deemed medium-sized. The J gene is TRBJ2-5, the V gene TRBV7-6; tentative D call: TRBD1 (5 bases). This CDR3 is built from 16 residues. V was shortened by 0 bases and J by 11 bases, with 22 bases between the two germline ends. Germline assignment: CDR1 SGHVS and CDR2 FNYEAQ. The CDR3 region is CASSLAHDSSYNEQYF. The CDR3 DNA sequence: TGTGCCAGCAGCTTAGCGCATGACAGTTCCTACAATGAGCAGTACTTC. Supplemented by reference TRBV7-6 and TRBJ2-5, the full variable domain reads GAGVSQSPRYKVTKRGQDVALRCDPISGHVSLYWYRQALGQGPEFLTYFNYEAQQDKSGLPNDRFSAERPEGSISTLTIQRTEQRDSAMYRCASSLAHDSSYNEQYFGPGTRLLVL.

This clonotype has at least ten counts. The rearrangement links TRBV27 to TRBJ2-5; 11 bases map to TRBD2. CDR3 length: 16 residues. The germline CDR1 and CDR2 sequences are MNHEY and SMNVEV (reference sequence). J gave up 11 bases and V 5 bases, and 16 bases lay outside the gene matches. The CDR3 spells CASSLSGLADYNEQYF. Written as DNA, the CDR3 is TGTGCCAGCAGTCTCTCGGGACTAGCGGACTACAATGAGCAGTACTTC.

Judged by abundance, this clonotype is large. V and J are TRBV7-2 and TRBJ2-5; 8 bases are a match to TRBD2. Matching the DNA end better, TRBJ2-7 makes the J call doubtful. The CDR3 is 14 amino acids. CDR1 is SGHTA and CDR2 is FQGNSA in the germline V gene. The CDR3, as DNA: TGTGCCAGCAGCTTGACTAGCGTCACCTACGAGCAGTACTTC. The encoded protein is CASSLTSVTYEQYF.

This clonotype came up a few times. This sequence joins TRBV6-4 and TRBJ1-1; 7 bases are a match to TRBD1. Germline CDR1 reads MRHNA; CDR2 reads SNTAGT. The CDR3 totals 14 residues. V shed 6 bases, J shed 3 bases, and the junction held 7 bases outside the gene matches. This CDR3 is CASSLDRDDTEAFF. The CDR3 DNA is TGTGCCAGCAGCCTTGACAGGGATGACACTGAAGCTTTCTTT.

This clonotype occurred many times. The CDR3 loop is CASSLGYNSYEQFF. In DNA form, the CDR3 reads TGTGCCAGCAGCTTAGGATACAACAGCTACGAGCAGTTCTTC. The V gene is TRBV7-2, the J gene TRBJ2-1; D remains ambiguous. From germline, CDR1 is SGHTA and CDR2 FQGNSA. CDR3 size: 14 residues. V was trimmed by 1 base and J by 10 bases, leaving 14 bases between them.

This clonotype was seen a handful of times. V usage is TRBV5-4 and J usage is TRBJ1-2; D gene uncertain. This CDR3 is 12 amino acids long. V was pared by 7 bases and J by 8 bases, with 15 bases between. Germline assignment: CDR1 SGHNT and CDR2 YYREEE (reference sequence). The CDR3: CASHSGFGGYTF. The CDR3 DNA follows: TGTGCCAGCCACTCCGGATTCGGAGGCTACACCTTC.

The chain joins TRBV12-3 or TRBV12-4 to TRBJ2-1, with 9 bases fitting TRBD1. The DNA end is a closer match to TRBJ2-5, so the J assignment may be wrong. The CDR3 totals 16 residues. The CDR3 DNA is TGTGCCAGCAGTCGCGCCGGGACAGGGTATGCGGAGACCCAGTACTTC. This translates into CASSRAGTGYAETQYF.

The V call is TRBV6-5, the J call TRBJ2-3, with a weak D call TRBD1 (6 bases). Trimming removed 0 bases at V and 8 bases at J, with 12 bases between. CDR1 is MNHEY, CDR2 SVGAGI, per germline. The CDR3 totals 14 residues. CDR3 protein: CASSYSRDTGTQYF. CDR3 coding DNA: TGTGCCAGCAGTTACTCGAGGGACACCGGTACGCAGTATTTT.

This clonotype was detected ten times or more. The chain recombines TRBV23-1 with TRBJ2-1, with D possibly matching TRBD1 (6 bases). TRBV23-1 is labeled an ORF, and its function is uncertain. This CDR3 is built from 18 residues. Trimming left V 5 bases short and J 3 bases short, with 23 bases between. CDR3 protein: CASSGGSGVEGDYNEQFF. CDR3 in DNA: TGCGCCAGCAGTGGGGGCTCAGGGGTAGAGGGGGACTACAATGAGCAGTTCTTC.

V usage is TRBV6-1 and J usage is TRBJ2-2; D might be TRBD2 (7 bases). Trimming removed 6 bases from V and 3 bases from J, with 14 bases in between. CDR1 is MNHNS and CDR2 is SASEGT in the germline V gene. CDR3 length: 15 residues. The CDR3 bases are TGTGCCAGCAGCTGGACTAGGGGGGACACCGGGGAGCTGTTTTTT. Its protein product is CASSWTRGDTGELFF.

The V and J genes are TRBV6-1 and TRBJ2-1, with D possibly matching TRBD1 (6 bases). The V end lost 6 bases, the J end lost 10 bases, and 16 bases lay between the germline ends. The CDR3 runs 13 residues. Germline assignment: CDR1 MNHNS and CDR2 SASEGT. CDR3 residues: CASRITGTYEQFF. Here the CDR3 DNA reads TGTGCCAGCAGGATAACAGGGACCTACGAGCAGTTCTTC.

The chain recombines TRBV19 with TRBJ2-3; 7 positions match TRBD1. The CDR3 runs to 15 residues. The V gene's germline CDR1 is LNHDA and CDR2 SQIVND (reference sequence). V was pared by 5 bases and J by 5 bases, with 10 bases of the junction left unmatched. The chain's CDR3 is CASSPRTGGKDTQYF. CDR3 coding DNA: TGTGCCAGTAGTCCTCGGACAGGTGGAAAAGATACGCAGTATTTT.

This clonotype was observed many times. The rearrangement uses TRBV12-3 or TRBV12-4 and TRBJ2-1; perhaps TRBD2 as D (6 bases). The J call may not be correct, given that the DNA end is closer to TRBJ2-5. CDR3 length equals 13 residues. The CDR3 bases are TGTGCCAGCAGTTTGGGACTCGCCGGGGGCCAGTACTTC. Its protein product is CASSLGLAGGQYF.

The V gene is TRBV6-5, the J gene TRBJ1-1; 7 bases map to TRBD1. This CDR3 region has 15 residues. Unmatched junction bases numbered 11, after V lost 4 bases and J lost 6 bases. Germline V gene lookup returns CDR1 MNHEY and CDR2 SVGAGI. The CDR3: CASSSYQTGSAEAFF. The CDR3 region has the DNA TGTGCCAGCAGTTCCTACCAGACAGGGTCCGCTGAAGCTTTCTTT.

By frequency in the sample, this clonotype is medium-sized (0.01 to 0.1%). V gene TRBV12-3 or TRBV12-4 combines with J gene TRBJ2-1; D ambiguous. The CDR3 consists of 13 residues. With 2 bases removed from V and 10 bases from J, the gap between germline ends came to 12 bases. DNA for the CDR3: TGTGCCAGCAGTTTATCAGAGCTCGGCGAGCAGTTCTTC. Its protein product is CASSLSELGEQFF.

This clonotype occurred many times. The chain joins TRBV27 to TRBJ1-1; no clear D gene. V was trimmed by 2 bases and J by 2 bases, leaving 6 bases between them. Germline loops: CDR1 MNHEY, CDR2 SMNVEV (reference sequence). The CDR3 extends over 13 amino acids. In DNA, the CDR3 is TGTGCCAGCAGTTTACTTTATAACACTGAAGCTTTCTTT. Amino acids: CASSLLYNTEAFF.

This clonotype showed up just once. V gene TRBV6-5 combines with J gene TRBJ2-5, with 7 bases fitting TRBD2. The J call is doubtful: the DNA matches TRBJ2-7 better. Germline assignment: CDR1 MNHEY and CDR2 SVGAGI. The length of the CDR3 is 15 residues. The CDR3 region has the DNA TGTGCCAGCAGTTACTCGTCCGGACTAGGGAGCGAGCAGTACTTC. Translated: CASSYSSGLGSEQYF.

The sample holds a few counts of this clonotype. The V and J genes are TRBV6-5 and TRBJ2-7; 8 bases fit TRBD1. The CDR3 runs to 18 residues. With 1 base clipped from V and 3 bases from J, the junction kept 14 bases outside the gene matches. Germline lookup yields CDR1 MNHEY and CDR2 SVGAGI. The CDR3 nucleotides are TGTGCCAGCAGTTACTATTGGAAGTGGGACAGGACGCGCTACGAGCAGTACTTC. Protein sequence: CASSYYWKWDRTRYEQYF.

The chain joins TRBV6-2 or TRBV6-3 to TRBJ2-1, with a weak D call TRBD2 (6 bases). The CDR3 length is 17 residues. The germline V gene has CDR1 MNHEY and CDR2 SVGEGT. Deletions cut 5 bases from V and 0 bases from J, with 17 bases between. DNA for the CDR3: TGTGCCAGCAGTCCCTCCCCTAGCGCGAGCTCCTACAATGAGCAGTTCTTC. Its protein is CASSPSPSASSYNEQFF.

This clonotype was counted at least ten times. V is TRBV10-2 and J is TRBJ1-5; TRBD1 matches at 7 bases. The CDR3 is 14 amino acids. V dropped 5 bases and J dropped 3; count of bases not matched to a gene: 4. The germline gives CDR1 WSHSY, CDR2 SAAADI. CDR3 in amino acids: CASSRGGPNQPQHF. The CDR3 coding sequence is TGCGCCAGCAGTAGAGGGGGCCCCAATCAGCCCCAGCATTTT.

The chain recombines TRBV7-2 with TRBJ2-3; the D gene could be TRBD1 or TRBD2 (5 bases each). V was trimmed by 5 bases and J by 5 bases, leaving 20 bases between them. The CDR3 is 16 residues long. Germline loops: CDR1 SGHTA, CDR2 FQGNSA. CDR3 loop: CASSVSGRRGKDTQYF. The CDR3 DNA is TGTGCCAGCAGCGTATCGGGGCGGCGTGGCAAAGATACGCAGTATTTT.